The 18 T cell receptor beta chains given below trace back to one sample, sequenced in a study of control samples from healthy donors and cancer patients. Clones were sequenced by immunoSEQ multiplex PCR, and TCRdb holds only the in-frame ones, with some missing. The repertoire consists of about 54,000 clones, with 95% to 97% occurring once and the leading ten covering around 1.9%. Sequencing input: blood. The receptor set was obtained from a woman aged 30 to 39 in good health.

The chain carries TRBV2 and TRBJ2-1; D call uncertain. This CDR3 region has 12 residues. Trimming took 3 bases from V and 6 from J, leaving 6 bases between them. Germline V gene sequence: CDR1 SNHLY, CDR2 FYNNEI. The CDR3 coding sequence is TGTGCCAGCAGTGATTCGATCAATGAGCAGTTCTTC. Its translation: CASSDSINEQFF.

The chain joins TRBV27 to TRBJ2-1, with 7 bases matching TRBD2. J lost 5 bases, V lost 8 bases, and 6 bases had no gene match. Germline V lookup: CDR1 MNHEY, CDR2 SMNVEV (reference sequence). The CDR3 sequence is 13 residues long. Written as DNA, the CDR3 is TGTGCCAGCGGGGACGCGGGGGACAATGAGCAGTTCTTC. It yields the protein CASGDAGDNEQFF.

The rearrangement links TRBV19 to TRBJ2-7, with 7 bases lining up with TRBD1. V trimming: 5 bases; J trimming: 0 bases; junction bases outside the gene matches: 4. The V gene's germline CDR1 is LNHDA and CDR2 SQIVND (reference sequence). This CDR3 spans 14 amino acids. The CDR3 coding sequence is TGTGCCAGTAGTTACGGGACAGACTCCTACGAGCAGTACTTC. This codes for CASSYGTDSYEQYF.

The V and J genes are TRBV24-1 and TRBJ2-4; maybe TRBD1 (5 bases). Trimming took 1 base from V and 0 from J, leaving 15 bases between them. The germline gives CDR1 KGHDR, CDR2 SFDVKD. The CDR3 has 18 amino acids. The CDR3 loop is CATSDFPLSGLAKNIQYF. CDR3 DNA: TGTGCCACCAGTGATTTTCCTCTATCAGGGCTAGCCAAAAACATTCAGTACTTC.

Regarding this clone: The same CDR3 also results from other DNA sequences found in this sample. The chain couples TRBV6-1 to TRBJ2-2, with TRBD2 matching 8 bases. The junction had 12 bases not matched to a gene; V was cut back by 4 bases and J by 8 bases. Germline V CDR1 and CDR2: MNHNS, SASEGT. There are 16 residues in the CDR3. CDR3 DNA sequence: TGTGCCAGCAGTGTGTTCGGGGGGGCTGAGGTGGGGGAGCTGTTTTTT. This gives the protein CASSVFGGAEVGELFF.

The chain combines TRBV27 with TRBJ2-7; 9 bases line up with TRBD2. Germline values: CDR1 MNHEY, CDR2 SMNVEV (reference sequence). The ends lost 3 bases at V and 0 bases at J; junction bases unmatched: 3. CDR3 length: 15 amino acids. CDR3 in amino acids: CASSFLAGASYEQYF. The CDR3 DNA reads as TGTGCCAGCAGTTTTTTAGCGGGAGCCTCCTACGAGCAGTACTTC.

The gene calls are TRBV4-1 and TRBJ2-1, with D possibly TRBD2 on 5 matching bases. This CDR3 has 14 amino acids. Per germline, CDR1 MGHRA and CDR2 YSYEKL. V was clipped by 5 bases and J by 7 bases, with 15 bases between them. CDR3 loop: CASSSTSSGNEQFF. In DNA form, the CDR3 reads TGCGCCAGCAGCTCCACTAGTTCGGGGAATGAGCAGTTCTTC.

This chain joins TRBV19 and TRBJ2-1, with 10 bases that match TRBD2. Losses at the gene ends were 7 bases for V and 11 bases for J; bases not matched to a gene: 23. The CDR3 runs to 18 residues. Germline CDR1 is LNHDA and CDR2 is SQIVND (reference sequence). CDR3 region: CASTPGSGGTLRLSKQFF. The CDR3, as DNA: TGTGCCAGTACCCCTGGTAGCGGGGGGACTTTGAGGCTATCTAAGCAGTTCTTC.

V is TRBV27 and J is TRBJ2-1, with 8 positions matching TRBD1. The CDR3 runs 15 residues. Per the germline V gene, CDR1 is MNHEY and CDR2 is SMNVEV (reference sequence). Germline trimming cut 2 bases from V and 7 bases from J; bases unmatched to any gene: 7. CDR3 bases: TGTGCCAGCAGTTTAAAACAGGGGGGTTTGAATGAGCAGTTCTTC. Translation gives CASSLKQGGLNEQFF.

This clone came up once. The chain's CDR3 is CASSLVPAEPSNGYTF. In DNA, the CDR3 is TGCGCCAGCAGCTTGGTTCCAGCCGAACCCTCTAACGGCTACACCTTC. This chain connects TRBV5-1 to TRBJ1-2; D not certain. From germline, CDR1 is SGHRS and CDR2 YFSETQ. This CDR3 has 16 amino acids. V was cut by 0 bases and J by 8 bases, with 20 bases left in between.

CDR3 loop: CASSWVDTGGYYGYTF. CDR3 sequence (DNA): TGTGCCAGCAGTTGGGTCGACACAGGGGGTTACTATGGCTACACCTTC. The chain joins TRBV28 to TRBJ1-2; TRBD1 matches 8 bases. The CDR3 has 16 amino acids. With V trimmed by 4 bases and J by 3 bases, 10 bases remained unmatched. Germline V gene lookup returns CDR1 MDHEN and CDR2 SYDVKM.

The chain couples TRBV28 to TRBJ2-6, with 7 nucleotides matching TRBD1. Unmatched junction bases numbered 3, after V lost 4 bases and J lost 0 bases. Looked up from germline, CDR1 is MDHEN and CDR2 is SYDVKM. The CDR3 runs to 16 residues. This CDR3 is CASSSGTASGANVLTF. CDR3 DNA sequence: TGTGCCAGCAGTTCCGGGACAGCCTCTGGGGCCAACGTCCTGACTTTC.

The V call is TRBV6-5, the J call TRBJ2-3; 14 positions agree with TRBD2. The germline V gene has CDR1 MNHEY and CDR2 SVGAGI. This CDR3 contains 15 residues. V lost 9 bases and J lost 6; bases outside the gene matches: 8. The CDR3 spells CASQGLAGEGDTQYF. CDR3 bases: TGTGCCAGTCAGGGACTAGCGGGAGAGGGGGATACGCAGTATTTT.

This clone was counted once. This chain uses TRBV29-1 with TRBJ2-7; D is uncertain. Germline V gives CDR1 SQVTM, CDR2 ANQGSEA. The CDR3 covers 15 residues. V lost 2 bases, J lost 6 bases, and 20 bases lay in between. CDR3 sequence: CSVEIIRPLGSEQYF. In DNA form, the CDR3 reads TGCAGCGTTGAAATCATCCGACCTCTAGGATCCGAGCAGTACTTC.

V gene TRBV12-5 combines with J gene TRBJ1-2, with 8 bases fitting TRBD1. Germline-derived CDR1 and CDR2 are LGHNT and FRNRAP. The V segment lost 6 bases and the J segment 8 bases; nucleotides outside the gene matches: 11. The length of the CDR3 is 14 residues. The CDR3 sequence: CASGRDRGYRGYTF. CDR3 nucleotide sequence: TGTGCTAGTGGAAGAGACAGGGGATACCGCGGCTACACCTTC.

The chain is built from TRBV6-6 and TRBJ1-1, with 7 bases identical to TRBD1. Germline CDR1 is MNHNY and CDR2 is SVGAGI (reference sequence). The CDR3 has 16 residues. Unmatched junction bases numbered 8, after V lost 0 bases and J lost 4 bases. The CDR3 DNA is TGTGCCAGCAGTTACTCCAAGGGGGCGCGGGGCACTGAAGCTTTCTTT. This gives the protein CASSYSKGARGTEAFF.

On this clone itself: It is unclear where the CDR3 begins or ends on the DNA, so no DNA is shown, and the CDR3 is as TCRdb lists it. The chain is built from TRBV24-1 and TRBJ2-2; the table's D call TRBD2 went unverified against the DNA. Both ends counted, the CDR3 spans 20 residues. Germline V lookup: CDR1 KGHDR, CDR2 SFDVKD. CDR3 sequence: CATSGPQVGGGSLRAGELFF.

The chain is built from TRBV29-1 and TRBJ1-5; no definite D call. This CDR3 has 12 residues. The germline V and J ends were trimmed by 1 base and 7 bases, with 8 bases remaining between them. Germline V gives CDR1 SQVTM, CDR2 ANQGSEA. The CDR3 sequence: CSVEGCLQPQHF. CDR3 sequence (DNA): TGCAGCGTTGAAGGCTGTCTCCAGCCCCAGCATTTT.